Each of the 14 T cell receptor beta chains below was sequenced from the same sample in a study of shared clonotypes between healthy human individuals. The protocol was immunoSEQ multiplex PCR, while the TCRdb copy is restricted to in-frame clones and leaves out a portion. The sample holds approximately 2.3 million clones, over 85% seen once. Sequenced input: naive CD4+ T cells from PBMCs. Subset here: CD45RA+ positively selected. The source of these receptors is a man aged 18-30 years in good health. Some clones in this sample may be carry-over from other donors' samples.

The J gene is TRBJ2-1, the V gene TRBV5-6, with 10 nucleotides matching TRBD1. Germline-derived CDR1 and CDR2 are SGHDT and YYEEEE. J was trimmed by 9 bases and V by 2 bases; bases with no gene match: 8. This CDR3 comprises 15 residues. As DNA, the CDR3 is TGTGCCAGCAGCTTCGGGACAGGGGTGTTCGGTGAGCAGTTCTTC. Protein sequence: CASSFGTGVFGEQFF.

The gene calls are TRBV5-1 and TRBJ2-7; 9 positions match TRBD2. The V segment lost 3 bases and the J segment 1 base; nucleotides outside the gene matches: 14. The CDR3 totals 18 residues. Germline loops: CDR1 SGHRS, CDR2 YFSETQ. CDR3 amino acids: CASSSGEGPAGGSYEQYF. CDR3 in DNA: TGCGCCAGCAGCTCCGGGGAGGGCCCAGCGGGAGGTTCCTACGAGCAGTACTTC.

CDR3 region: CAWIGTSAGELFF. The CDR3 DNA reads as TGTGCCTGGATCGGGACTAGCGCCGGGGAGCTGTTTTTT. The V gene is TRBV30, the J gene TRBJ2-2, with 10 nucleotides matching TRBD2. CDR3 length: 13 amino acids. CDR1 and CDR2 (germline): GTSNPN, SVGIG (reference sequence). V lost 4 bases, J lost 6 bases, and 2 bases stayed unmatched.

The rearrangement joins TRBV6-6 to TRBJ1-2; D is possibly TRBD1 (5 bases). V was clipped by 0 bases and J by 1 base, with 6 bases between them. The CDR3 contains 14 residues. Germline-derived CDR1 and CDR2 are MNHNY and SVGAGI (reference sequence). CDR3 nucleotides: TGTGCCAGCAGTTACTCGGGGGATAACTATGGCTACACCTTC. Translating it yields CASSYSGDNYGYTF.

This chain links TRBV12-5 with TRBJ2-1; D is undetermined. The germline V and J ends were trimmed by 1 base and 9 bases, with 13 bases remaining between them. CDR1 LGHNT and CDR2 FRNRAP come from the germline V gene. CDR3 length: 14 residues. CDR3 protein: CASGLALPGGEQFF. CDR3 sequence (DNA): TGTGCTAGTGGTTTGGCTCTTCCGGGCGGTGAGCAGTTCTTC.

The gene calls are TRBV28 and TRBJ2-3, with 8 bases aligning to TRBD1. Germline values: CDR1 MDHEN, CDR2 SYDVKM. J gave up 3 bases and V 5 bases, and 10 bases lay outside the gene matches. CDR3 size: 16 residues. CDR3 residues: CASSTRTGGRTDTQYF. For the CDR3, the DNA is TGTGCCAGCAGTACCAGAACAGGGGGGAGGACAGATACGCAGTATTTT.

The J gene is TRBJ2-7, the V gene TRBV11-2; D is possibly TRBD2 (5 bases). Trimming took off 2 bases at V and 2 bases at J, with 16 bases between the two ends. This CDR3 has 16 residues. Per germline, CDR1 SGHAT and CDR2 FQNNGV. This chain's CDR3 is CASSLRSRGLTYEQYF. Written as DNA, the CDR3 is TGTGCCAGCAGCTTAAGATCTCGGGGTTTAACCTACGAGCAGTACTTC.

V usage is TRBV11-3 and J usage is TRBJ2-2; D is uncertain. V was cut by 5 bases and J by 4 bases, with 5 bases left in between. Germline values: CDR1 SGHNT, CDR2 YENEEA. The length of the CDR3 is 12 residues. The CDR3 protein is CASSRPTGELFF. In DNA form, the CDR3 reads TGTGCCAGCAGCCGCCCCACCGGGGAGCTGTTTTTT.

The CDR3 nucleotides read TGTGCCAGCAGCCCCGGGACAAATAGCAATCAGCCCCAGCATTTT. Its translation is CASSPGTNSNQPQHF. The V and J genes are TRBV4-2 and TRBJ1-5; weak D call: TRBD1 (6 bases). Trimming removed 4 bases at V and 0 bases at J, with 10 bases between. Germline V gene lookup returns CDR1 LGHNA and CDR2 YNFKEQ. This CDR3 is built from 15 residues.

This chain links TRBV7-9 with TRBJ1-1, with TRBD1 matching 9 bases. V trimming: 5 bases; J trimming: 10 bases; junction bases outside the gene matches: 11. The germline gives CDR1 SEHNR, CDR2 FQNEAQ (reference sequence). This CDR3 comprises 14 residues. The CDR3 DNA is TGTGCCAGCAGCCCCCGATCCGAGACAGGGGGAGCTTTCTTT. Translated: CASSPRSETGGAFF.

The chain uses TRBV28 and TRBJ2-3; D unresolved. This CDR3 region has 14 residues. The germline V gene has CDR1 MDHEN and CDR2 SYDVKM. Trimming removed 6 bases from V and 4 bases from J, with 14 bases in between. The CDR3 coding sequence is TGTGCCAGCAGCCCACCAAATCTACCAGATACGCAGTATTTT. Residues: CASSPPNLPDTQYF.

The rearrangement links TRBV4-1 to TRBJ1-1, with D tentatively TRBD1 (6 bases). Germline V gene data show CDR1 as MGHRA and CDR2 as YSYEKL. The germline V and J ends were trimmed by 3 bases and 1 base, with 15 bases remaining between them. CDR3 length: 16 residues. The CDR3 DNA is TGCGCCAGCAGCCATTTCGGGGGGCGAGGGAACACTGAAGCTTTCTTT. This codes for CASSHFGGRGNTEAFF.

The J gene is TRBJ2-1, the V gene TRBV5-1, with 12 bases identical to TRBD2. This CDR3 has 16 residues. The trim removed 5 bases at V and 12 bases at J, leaving 15 bases unmatched. The germline gives CDR1 SGHRS, CDR2 YFSETQ. The CDR3 sequence is CASSKLELAGGRGQFF. The DNA of the CDR3 is TGCGCCAGCAGTAAACTTGAGCTAGCGGGAGGGCGTGGGCAGTTCTTC.

This clone was picked up one time. The genes are TRBV7-2 and TRBJ2-1; 8 positions agree with TRBD1. J gave up 7 bases and V 4 bases, and 6 bases lay outside the gene matches. Per the germline V gene, CDR1 is SGHTA and CDR2 is FQGNSA. The CDR3 sequence is 14 residues long. CDR3 amino acids: CASSYVTGENEQFF. For the CDR3, the DNA is TGTGCCAGCAGCTACGTGACAGGGGAAAATGAGCAGTTCTTC.